One and the same sample provided the 30 T cell receptor beta chains below, sequenced in a study of blood T cells in healthy people across ages (dated by TCRdb to between 2014 and 2016). Receptors were amplified or captured by 5' RACE. TCRdb lists the instrument as Illumina HiSeq 2500. A second roughly 7 to 11 cycle PCR used a sample-barcoded 5' primer and a J-beta primer mix. TCRdb cleaned the public reads at Q25 with fastp, built clones with MiXCR and kept in-frame beta chains. Rows with a matching CDR3 protein are joined into one entry that keeps the most common DNA and genes. The table for this sample lists roughly 700,000 distinct CDR3 sequences; around 49% of them were counted only once. Under 35% of the sample lies in the top ten. Sequenced sample: blood. All receptors come from a woman aged 60-75 years in good health.

The chain links TRBV7-2 to TRBJ2-5; 7 nucleotides agree with TRBD1. The CDR3 has 17 residues. Germline trimming cut 2 bases from V and 2 bases from J; bases unmatched to any gene: 11. Germline V gene data show CDR1 as SGHTA and CDR2 as FQGNSA. CDR3 region: CASSLRGPTPSQETQYF. The CDR3 region has the DNA TGTGCCAGCAGCTTAAGGGGGCCTACTCCCTCGCAAGAGACCCAGTACTTC.

This chain joins TRBV6-4 and TRBJ2-5; the D gene could be TRBD1 or TRBD2 (6 bases each). The DNA end is a closer match to TRBJ2-7, so the J assignment may be wrong. Germline CDR1 MRHNA, CDR2 SNTAGT. The length of the CDR3 is 15 residues. This CDR3 reads CASSPGGLRVHEQYF. DNA of the CDR3: TGTGCCAGCAGCCCCGGGGGCCTCAGAGTCCACGAGCAGTACTTC.

The genes are TRBV27 and TRBJ2-7; D perhaps matches TRBD1 (5 bases). Per the germline V gene, CDR1 is MNHEY and CDR2 is SMNVEV (reference sequence). The V gene lost 6 bases and the J gene lost 0 bases, with 15 bases spanning the gap. The CDR3 is 15 amino acids. The CDR3 DNA follows: TGTGCCAGCAGGGGGCAGGCCCTCGGCTCCTACGAGCAGTACTTC. This codes for CASRGQALGSYEQYF.

This chain uses TRBV7-2 with TRBJ2-1, with 12 nucleotides matching TRBD2. This CDR3 region has 19 residues. Germline loops: CDR1 SGHTA, CDR2 FQGNSA. V lost 1 base, J lost 9 bases, and 16 bases stayed unmatched. The CDR3 is CASSLVPPPGLAGKSEQFF. The CDR3 DNA follows: TGTGCCAGCAGCTTAGTGCCCCCCCCGGGACTAGCGGGTAAATCTGAGCAGTTCTTC.

There are a few counts of this clonotype. The J gene is TRBJ2-7, the V gene TRBV15; perhaps D is TRBD1 or TRBD2 (6 bases each). Trimming cost V 5 bases and J 1 base, with 18 bases left between them. CDR3 length: 16 amino acids. Germline lookup yields CDR1 LNHNV and CDR2 YYDKDF (reference sequence). CDR3 sequence: CATSPGHGGGSYEQYF. The CDR3 DNA is TGTGCCACCAGCCCCGGGCATGGAGGGGGATCCTACGAGCAGTACTTC.

This clonotype was recorded once. The chain uses TRBV20-1 and TRBJ1-4, with 7 bases identical to TRBD1. This CDR3 contains 11 residues. With 7 bases clipped from V and 11 bases from J, the junction kept 7 bases outside the gene matches. Germline-derived CDR1 and CDR2 are DFQATT and SNEGSKA (reference sequence). In DNA form, the CDR3 reads TGCAGTGTAGAAGGGGGCGGGAAACTGTTTTTT. Translation: CSVEGGGKLFF.

As regards this clonotype: One junction end disagrees with the germline gene, perhaps due to a read error. V usage is TRBV4-2 and J usage is TRBJ1-6; D gene uncertain. CDR3 length: 15 residues. The germline gives CDR1 LGHNA, CDR2 YNFKEQ. CDR3 protein: CASSQDTGVDSPPHF. The CDR3 coding sequence is TGTGCCAGCAGCCAAGATACGGGTGTTGATTCACCCCCCCACTTT.

Concerning this clonotype: Possible read error: a much larger clone is one base away. The chain employs TRBV7-2 and TRBJ1-2, with D possibly being TRBD1 (5 bases). The CDR3 covers 13 residues. The germline V gene has CDR1 SGHTA and CDR2 FQGNSA. The germline V and J ends were trimmed by 7 bases and 4 bases, with 13 bases remaining between them. In DNA form, the CDR3 reads TGTGCCAGCAACTCGGGACGGACCTATGGCTACACCTTC. It codes for CASNSGRTYGYTF.

Details on this clonotype: Being one base from a much bigger clone, this may be a read error. The chain links TRBV20-1 to TRBJ2-7, with TRBD2 matching over 8 bases. Looked up from germline, CDR1 is DFQATT and CDR2 is SNEGSKA (reference sequence). The CDR3 is made up of 14 amino acids. The DNA of the CDR3 is TGCGGTGCTAGTTCAGCGGGAGCCACCTACGAGCAGTACTTC. Protein product: CGASSAGATYEQYF.

This clonotype was recorded a few times. The chain has TRBV20-1 and TRBJ2-7, with a tentative D call TRBD2 (6 bases). The V end was cut by 6 bases, the J end by 3 bases, with 15 bases between. In germline, CDR1 is DFQATT, CDR2 SNEGSKA (reference sequence). This CDR3 region has 13 residues. The CDR3 sequence: CSAAQGLNYEQYF. The CDR3 DNA follows: TGCAGTGCCGCCCAGGGACTTAACTACGAGCAGTACTTC.

J is TRBJ2-7 and V is TRBV29-1, with 9 bases aligning to TRBD2. The CDR3 spans 13 residues. CDR1 is SQVTM, CDR2 ANQGSEA, per germline. Germline trimming cut 4 bases from V and 4 bases from J; bases unmatched to any gene: 5. In DNA form, the CDR3 reads TGCAGCGTTGCACCGGGACTAGCTTACGAGCAGTACTTC. Protein sequence: CSVAPGLAYEQYF.

About this clonotype: The junction and the germline gene differ at one end; a read error may be behind it. The CDR3, as DNA: TGTGCTAGCAGCCCCTGGGGAGCGGGAGTAATAAATGAGCAGTTCTTC. Its protein is CASSPWGAGVINEQFF. This sequence joins TRBV7-7 and TRBJ2-1, with 8 bases matching TRBD2. The CDR3 sequence is 16 residues long. Germline values: CDR1 SSHAT, CDR2 FNYEAQ (reference sequence).

CDR3 sequence (DNA): TGCAGTGGTACCAGGGGGACCTACGAGCAGTACTTC. Amino acids: CSGTRGTYEQYF. The rearrangement joins TRBV29-1 to TRBJ2-4; 7 bases are a match to TRBD1. The assigned J gene may be wrong: the sequence end matches TRBJ2-7 better. The CDR3 runs to 12 residues. In germline, CDR1 is SQVTM, CDR2 ANQGSEA.

Only a few counts were recorded for this clonotype. The rearrangement links TRBV4-3 to TRBJ2-7; 11 nucleotides match TRBD2. Unmatched junction bases numbered 9, after V lost 4 bases and J lost 4 bases. The CDR3 is 16 amino acids. Germline-derived CDR1 and CDR2 are LGHNA and YSLEER. The CDR3 spells CASSRELGTSGYEQYF. CDR3 in DNA: TGCGCCAGCAGCCGTGAACTCGGGACTAGCGGTTACGAGCAGTACTTC.

V usage is TRBV5-1 and J usage is TRBJ1-1; no clear D gene. This CDR3 region has 15 residues. Germline V gene data show CDR1 as SGHRS and CDR2 as YFSETQ. V dropped 1 base and J dropped 6 bases, with 16 bases sitting between them. The DNA of the CDR3 is TGCGCCAGCAGCTTGTTGGTGACACAAGGATCTGAAGCTTTCTTT. Its protein product is CASSLLVTQGSEAFF.

V gene TRBV28 combines with J gene TRBJ1-5, with 7 bases that match TRBD1. This CDR3 is 13 amino acids long. Germline V gives CDR1 MDHEN, CDR2 SYDVKM. Trimming took 7 bases from V and 7 from J; bases not matched to a gene: 7. As DNA, the CDR3 is TGTGCCAGCACGGGACAGATGAAGCAGCCCCAGCATTTT. Amino acid sequence: CASTGQMKQPQHF.

The chain is built from TRBV14 and TRBJ2-3, with 10 bases that match TRBD2. V shed 1 base, J shed 7 bases, and the junction held 2 bases outside the gene matches. The germline gives CDR1 SGHDN, CDR2 FVKESK. The CDR3 is 14 amino acids. The DNA for the CDR3 is TGTGCCAGCAGCCAAGGACTAGCGGGCTATACGCAGTATTTT. Translating it yields CASSQGLAGYTQYF.

In this sample, this clonotype turned up many times. The J gene is TRBJ2-1, the V gene TRBV10-3, with TRBD2 identical over 9 bases. Germline V gives CDR1 ENHRY, CDR2 SYGVKD. The ends lost 6 bases at V and 5 bases at J; junction bases unmatched: 5. This CDR3 is built from 14 residues. The CDR3 reads CAISRTSVDNEQFF. The CDR3 region has the DNA TGTGCCATCAGCCGGACTAGCGTCGACAATGAGCAGTTCTTC.

With respect to this clonotype: A read error may produce the germline difference seen at one junction end. The chain joins TRBV6-1 to TRBJ2-6; the D is unclear. Germline values: CDR1 MNHNS, CDR2 SASEGT. CDR3 length equals 15 residues. CDR3 protein: CAGSRLNSGANVLTF. The CDR3 DNA sequence: TGTGCCGGCAGTCGACTCAACTCTGGGGCCAACGTCCTGACTTTC.

The sample holds a few counts of this clonotype. The V call is TRBV5-1, the J call TRBJ2-5, with no clear D. V was clipped by 0 bases and J by 3 bases, with 12 bases between them. Germline lookup yields CDR1 SGHRS and CDR2 YFSETQ. The CDR3 has 15 residues. CDR3 residues: CASSLEPLEKETQYF. DNA for the CDR3: TGCGCCAGCAGCTTGGAGCCTTTGGAGAAAGAGACCCAGTACTTC.

The rearrangement uses TRBV9 and TRBJ1-5, with unresolved D. Germline CDR1 is SGDLS and CDR2 is YYNGEE. This CDR3 spans 15 amino acids. V gave up 0 bases and J gave up 7 bases, with 14 bases separating them. CDR3 protein: CASSVEGSTSQPQHF. For the CDR3, the DNA is TGTGCCAGCAGCGTAGAAGGGAGCACGAGCCAGCCCCAGCATTTT.

This clonotype was picked up a small number of times. The J gene is TRBJ1-5, the V gene TRBV6-5; TRBD1 matches 7 bases. Germline loops: CDR1 MNHEY, CDR2 SVGAGI. V shed 4 bases and J 5 bases; nucleotides not matched to a gene: 8. The CDR3 loop spans 15 amino acids. Here the CDR3 DNA reads TGTGCCAGCAGTTTAAGACAGGGTGGGGATCAGCCCCAGCATTTT. Translation gives CASSLRQGGDQPQHF.

This rearrangement joins TRBV30 to TRBJ2-4; a possible D gene is TRBD2 (5 bases). The J call may be faulty, since TRBJ2-7 better matches the DNA end. Per germline, CDR1 GTSNPN and CDR2 SVGIG (reference sequence). The CDR3 sequence is 12 residues long. CDR3 protein: CAWSVRGDEQYF. The CDR3, as DNA: TGTGCCTGGAGTGTACGGGGTGACGAGCAGTACTTC.

The V gene is TRBV18, the J gene TRBJ2-1, with TRBD2 matching 12 bases. The CDR3 consists of 15 residues. Germline CDR1 is KGHSH and CDR2 is LQKENI. Trimming removed 5 bases from V and 7 bases from J; junction bases left unmatched: 6. CDR3 in amino acids: CASSVGLAGKNEQFF. The DNA of the CDR3 is TGTGCCAGCTCAGTCGGACTAGCGGGGAAGAATGAGCAGTTCTTC.

About this clonotype itself: One end of the junction does not line up with germline, which may come from a read error. The gene calls are TRBV28 and TRBJ2-3, with 12 nucleotides matching TRBD2. The CDR3 has 16 amino acids. The V gene's germline CDR1 is MDHEN and CDR2 SYDVKM. The CDR3 sequence is CASSSPSGRGTDMQYF. The CDR3 DNA sequence: TGTGCCAGCAGTTCCCCTAGCGGGAGGGGCACAGATATGCAGTATTTT.

The V call is TRBV7-2, the J call TRBJ2-3, with D possibly being TRBD1 (5 bases). From germline, CDR1 is SGHTA and CDR2 FQGNSA. V was pared by 5 bases and J by 3 bases, with 21 bases between. The CDR3 extends over 17 amino acids. The CDR3 region is CASSNPGNRPITDTQYF. In DNA form, the CDR3 reads TGTGCCAGCAGCAACCCAGGGAACCGGCCCATAACAGATACGCAGTATTTT.

This clonotype showed up just a few times. The J gene is TRBJ2-1, the V gene TRBV28; D is undetermined. The closer fit of TRBJ2-7 to the DNA end suggests the J call may be wrong. There are 13 residues in the CDR3. The germline V gene has CDR1 MDHEN and CDR2 SYDVKM. The CDR3 spells CASSLSSYNEQYF. For the CDR3, the DNA is TGTGCCAGCAGTTTATCCTCATACAATGAGCAGTACTTC.

This clonotype was counted many times. The junction departs from the called germline gene at one end, perhaps through a read error. This chain joins TRBV7-2 and TRBJ2-5; no reliable D call. Germline CDR1 reads SGHTA; CDR2 reads FQGNSA. This CDR3 is built from 12 residues. CDR3 sequence reads: CASSLVEETQYF. The CDR3 region has the DNA TGCGCCAGCAGCTTGGTGGAAGAGACCCAGTACTTC.

V and J are TRBV11-2 and TRBJ2-3; TRBD2 agrees at 7 bases. The ends lost 5 bases at V and 6 bases at J; junction bases unmatched: 11. Germline CDR1 and CDR2: SGHAT and FQNNGV. CDR3 size: 15 residues. In nucleotides, the CDR3 is TGTGCCAGCAGCCCCGCGGGAGCCCTTGGGGATACGCAGTATTTT. Amino acid sequence: CASSPAGALGDTQYF.

This clonotype was recorded only once. The chain employs TRBV6-2 or TRBV6-3 and TRBJ2-7; 7 bases are a match to TRBD2. The CDR3 sequence is 15 residues long. The germline V gene encodes CDR1 MNHEY and CDR2 SVGEGT. V shed 5 bases, J shed 2 bases, and the junction held 9 bases outside the gene matches. CDR3 protein: CASSTGIAGTYEQYF. In nucleotides, the CDR3 is TGTGCCAGCAGTACGGGGATAGCGGGCACCTACGAGCAGTACTTC.